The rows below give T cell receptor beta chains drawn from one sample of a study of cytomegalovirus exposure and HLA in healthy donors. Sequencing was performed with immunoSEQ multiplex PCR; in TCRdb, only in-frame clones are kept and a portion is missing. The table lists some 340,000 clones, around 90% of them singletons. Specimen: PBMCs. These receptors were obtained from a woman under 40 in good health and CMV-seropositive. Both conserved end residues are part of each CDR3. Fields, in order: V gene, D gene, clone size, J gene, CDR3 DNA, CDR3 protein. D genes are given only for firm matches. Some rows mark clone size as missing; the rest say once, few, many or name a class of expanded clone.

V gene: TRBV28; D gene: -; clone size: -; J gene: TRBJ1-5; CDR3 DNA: TGTGCCAGCAGTGACAGTGATAGCAATCAGCCCCAGCATTTT; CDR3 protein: CASSDSDSNQPQHF
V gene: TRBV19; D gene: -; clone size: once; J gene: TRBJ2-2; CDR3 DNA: TGTGCCAGTACCCCGACAGGGAACACCGGGGAGCTGTTTTTT; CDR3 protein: CASTPTGNTGELFF
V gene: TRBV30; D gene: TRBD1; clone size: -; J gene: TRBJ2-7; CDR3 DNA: TGTGCCTGGAGGAAAAGGACAGGAGTAAACGAGCAGTACTTC; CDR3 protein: CAWRKRTGVNEQYF
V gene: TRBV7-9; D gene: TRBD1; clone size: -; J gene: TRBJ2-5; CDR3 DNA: TGTGCCAGCAGCCCGGGCCAGGGGGTGGACCAAGAGACCCAGTACTTC; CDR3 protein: CASSPGQGVDQETQYF
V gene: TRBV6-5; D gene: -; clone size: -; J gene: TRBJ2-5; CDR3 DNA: TGTGCCAGCACCAGAGGAGGGTTTGGGGGGACCCAGTACTTC; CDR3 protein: CASTRGGFGGTQYF
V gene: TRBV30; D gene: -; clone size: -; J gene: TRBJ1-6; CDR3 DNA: TGTGCCTGGGGGGGCTCACCCCTCCACTTT; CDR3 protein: CAWGGSPLHF
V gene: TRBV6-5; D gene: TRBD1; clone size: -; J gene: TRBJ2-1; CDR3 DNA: TGTGCCAGCAGTTACGACAGGGGGCCGGAGAATGAGCAGTTCTTC; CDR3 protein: CASSYDRGPENEQFF
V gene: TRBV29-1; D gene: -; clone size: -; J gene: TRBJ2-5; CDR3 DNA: TGCAGCGTTGAAGATGACAGCGGACTAATAGGCGAGACCCAGTACTTC; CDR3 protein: CSVEDDSGLIGETQYF
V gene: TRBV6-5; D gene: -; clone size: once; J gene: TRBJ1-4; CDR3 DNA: TGTGCCACGGGACAAGGTTCTGAAAAACTGTTTTTT; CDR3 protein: CATGQGSEKLFF
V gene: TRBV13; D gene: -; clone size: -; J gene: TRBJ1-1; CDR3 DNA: TGTGCCAGCACCGAAGGGCGGGGGTCCGGAGCTTTCTTT; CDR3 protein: CASTEGRGSGAFF
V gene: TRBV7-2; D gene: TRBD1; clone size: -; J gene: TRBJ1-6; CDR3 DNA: TGTGCCAGCAGCGAAAACAGGGGTGGATCACCCCTCCACTTT; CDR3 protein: CASSENRGGSPLHF
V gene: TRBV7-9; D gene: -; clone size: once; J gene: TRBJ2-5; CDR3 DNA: TGTGCCAGCAGCACCCCGGGGCAGAAGACCCAGTACTTC; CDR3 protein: CASSTPGQKTQYF
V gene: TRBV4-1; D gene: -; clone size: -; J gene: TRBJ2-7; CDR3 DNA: TGCGCCAGCAGCCAACCGGGGACTGTTTTCTCCTACGAGCAGTACTTC; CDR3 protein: CASSQPGTVFSYEQYF
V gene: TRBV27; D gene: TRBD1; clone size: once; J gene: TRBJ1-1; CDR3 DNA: TGTGCCAGCAGTCTCTTCGGGACAGGGTTAGGGAGCACTGAAGCTTTCTTT; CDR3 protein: CASSLFGTGLGSTEAFF
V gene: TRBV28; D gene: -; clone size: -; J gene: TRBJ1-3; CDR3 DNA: TGTGCCAGCCGCCAAGGGTGGGGAGGCCTAGGCTCTGGAAACACCATATATTTT; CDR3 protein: CASRQGWGGLGSGNTIYF
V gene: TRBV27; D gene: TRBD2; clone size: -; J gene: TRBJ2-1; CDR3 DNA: TGTGCCAGCAGCCGTAGCGGGATGACCTATGAGCAGTTCTTC; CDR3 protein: CASSRSGMTYEQFF
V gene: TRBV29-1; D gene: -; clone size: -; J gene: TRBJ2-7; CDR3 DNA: TGCAGCGTTGCGACAGAGGCCTACGAGCAGTACTTC; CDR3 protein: CSVATEAYEQYF
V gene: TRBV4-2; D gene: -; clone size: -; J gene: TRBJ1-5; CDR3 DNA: TGTGCCAGCAGCCAAGATGTCGGGGCAAGCAATCAGCCCCAGCATTTT; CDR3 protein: CASSQDVGASNQPQHF
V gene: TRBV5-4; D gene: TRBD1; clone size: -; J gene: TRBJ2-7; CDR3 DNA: TGTGCCAGCACCCAGCAGGGGGCCCACGAGCAGTACTTC; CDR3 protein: CASTQQGAHEQYF
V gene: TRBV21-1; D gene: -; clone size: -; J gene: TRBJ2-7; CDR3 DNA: TGTGCCAGCAGCAAGGGTAGCGGGTGGCCGTGCTACGAGCAGTACTTC; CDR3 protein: CASSKGSGWPCYEQYF
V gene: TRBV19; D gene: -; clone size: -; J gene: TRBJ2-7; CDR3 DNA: TGTGCCAGTGCGGACAGTCCAACCTACGAGCAGTACTTC; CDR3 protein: CASADSPTYEQYF
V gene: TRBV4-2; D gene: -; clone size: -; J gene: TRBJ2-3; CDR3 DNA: TGTGCCAGCAGCCAAGATGTGGAACCGGATACGCAGTATTTT; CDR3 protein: CASSQDVEPDTQYF
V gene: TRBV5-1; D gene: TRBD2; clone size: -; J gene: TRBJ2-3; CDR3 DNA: TGCGCCAGCACCCCGCTGGCGGGGGGGCCTGGGAGCACAGATACGCAGTATTTT; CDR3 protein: CASTPLAGGPGSTDTQYF
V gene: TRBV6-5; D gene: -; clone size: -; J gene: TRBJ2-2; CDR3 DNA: TGTGCCAGCAGTTACTCAACAGACACCGGGGAGCTGTTTTTT; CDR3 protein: CASSYSTDTGELFF
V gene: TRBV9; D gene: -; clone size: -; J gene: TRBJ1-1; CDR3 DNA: TGTGCCAGCAGCCCCACCCCCGTTACGAACACTGAAGCTTTCTTT; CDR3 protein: CASSPTPVTNTEAFF
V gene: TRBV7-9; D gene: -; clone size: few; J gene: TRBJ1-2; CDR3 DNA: TGTGCCAGCAGCCCAGACCTACACTATGGCTACACCTTC; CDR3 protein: CASSPDLHYGYTF
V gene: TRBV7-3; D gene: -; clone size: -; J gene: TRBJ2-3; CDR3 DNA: TGTGCCAGCAGCTTTGTGGGGGCGGGAGATACGCAGTATTTT; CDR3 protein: CASSFVGAGDTQYF
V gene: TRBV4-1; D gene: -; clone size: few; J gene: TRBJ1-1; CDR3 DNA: TGCGCCAGCAGCGGAGTGGTAGACACTGAAGCTTTCTTT; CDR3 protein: CASSGVVDTEAFF